This TCR beta chain comes out of a study of T-cell reconstitution after alpha-beta-depleted transplantation in children. There are 15 residues in the CDR3. V lost 4 bases, J lost 0 bases, and 9 bases lay in between. The germline CDR1 and CDR2 sequences are SNHLY and FYNNEI. A library of TCRbeta sequences, prepared with unique molecular identifiers, was generated. MiXCR, run by TCRdb on the PCR reads, gives a single entry per CDR3 protein. Among about 610,000 distinct CDR3 sequences listed, over 9.5% were seen once. The chain uses TRBV2 and TRBJ2-2, with D tentatively TRBD1 (6 bases). The source was PBMCs from the stem cell graft donor, collected from the stem cell graft. The sequence was obtained from a human donor who donated a stem cell graft to a child with acute myeloid leukemia. CDR3 residues: CASSVTGSNTGELFF. As DNA, the CDR3 is TGTGCCAGCAGTGTGACAGGATCGAACACCGGGGAGCTGTTTTTT.